This T cell receptor (beta chain) was captured in a study of T cells in Graves' hyperthyroidism and ophthalmopathy. Study-level information: Staff took peripheral blood when the initial diagnosis was made, before any treatment began.

Ophthalmopathy patients had moderate-to-severe active disease, CAS ≥3, NOSPECS ≥4, and disease duration under 3 months. Diagnosis relied on clinical symptoms, serum thyroxine and TRAb, thyroid ultrasound and orbital computed tomography. Amplified regions were TCR beta CDR3 sequences from RNA transcripts. The study used the HTBI primer set for a first-round RT-PCR of the TCR CDR3. TCRdb re-called the multiplex PCR reads with MiXCR, one entry per CDR3 protein. Altogether about 290,000 distinct CDR3 sequences are present, 15% to 20% being singletons, with the ten largest covering approximately 57%. Germline V CDR1 and CDR2: MDHEN, SYDVKM. CDR3 length: 12 residues. V dropped 8 bases and J dropped 8; count of bases not matched to a gene: 8. In this sample, this clonotype turned up many times.

The source is a woman between 55 and 75 years old with Graves' ophthalmopathy. Sequences were obtained from blood. The V call is TRBV28, the J call TRBJ1-2, with 7 bases identical to TRBD1. Written as DNA, the CDR3 is TGTGCCAGCCGACAGGGACGGGGAGGCTACACCTTC. This encodes CASRQGRGGYTF.